This entry is about one T cell receptor (beta chain). This clone appeared once. The target of this receptor is not known. Qualities for individual bases were not recorded, and no much larger clone is one base off. The sample belongs to a study of T cell changes during pregnancy in multiple sclerosis (dated by TCRdb to about 2019). Some background on the complete study: The study examined how the T cell repertoire changed over the course of pregnancy in women with multiple sclerosis.

The library was generated by the immunoSEQ multiplex PCR assay. In TCRdb, the immuneACCESS table is reduced to in-frame sequences with V and J assigned. These tables do not hold every clone; where another copy was compared, an unresolved V gene accounts for under half, and the others remain unexplained. The sample yields some 85,000 clones; 93% were counted once. The ten top clones hold approximately 0.79% of the sample. CDR1 and CDR2 are read off the germline V gene (reference sequence) as GTSNPN and SVGIG. A distance of 10 bases separates the germline ends of V and J, which lose 5 bases and 0 bases respectively. From its cysteine to its phenylalanine, the CDR3 spans 13 amino acids. CDR3 DNA is the only sequence kept; it has 39 bases, read in frame from the first base.

Sequencing used peripheral blood, obtained in the second trimester of pregnancy. The TCR sequence derives from a female donor in good health, enrolled as a control in a pregnancy study. This chain joins TRBV30 to TRBJ1-1, and perhaps TRBD1 as D gene, on 6 matching bases. The CDR3 reads as follows: CAWARTVNTEAFF. The nucleotides are TGTGCCTGGGCGAGGACAGTGAACACTGAAGCTTTCTTT.